What follows describes a single TCR beta chain. TCRdb keeps only in-frame clones here, not all; method: immunoSEQ multiplex PCR. The sample contains 130,000 to 150,000 clones, about 89% of which appear only once. This sample was taken from a study of blood T cell repertoires in COVID-19. The J segment lost 1 base and the V segment lost 3 bases, leaving 5 bases of the junction unmatched. The germline V gene encodes CDR1 SGHTS and CDR2 YDEGEE. CDR3 size: 15 residues. The chain carries TRBV5-8 and TRBJ2-7; 9 bases fit TRBD1. Sequenced: PBMCs or T cells enriched from blood (not recorded which). The origin of this receptor is a man in his 60s who had recovered from COVID-19. The CDR3, as DNA: TGTGCCAGCAGCTCGGGACAGGGTCGGTCCTACGAGCAGTACTTC. Translating gives CASSSGQGRSYEQYF.